This T cell receptor beta chain originates from a study of blood T cell repertoires in COVID-19. Sequencing used immunoSEQ multiplex PCR; TCRdb keeps in-frame clones, though not all of them. Here the sample spans around 60,000 clones, around 85% being singletons. V was cut by 6 bases and J by 0 bases, with 14 bases left in between. The germline gives CDR1 SNHLY, CDR2 FYNNEI. The CDR3 extends over 16 amino acids. V usage is TRBV2 and J usage is TRBJ2-2; D unclear. The sequence was obtained from a man between 65 and 79 years old with acute or convalescent COVID-19. The source material was peripheral blood. CDR3 DNA sequence: TGTGCCAGCAGGTCCGACTGGCGCTCGAACACCGGGGAGCTGTTTTTT. It specifies CASRSDWRSNTGELFF.